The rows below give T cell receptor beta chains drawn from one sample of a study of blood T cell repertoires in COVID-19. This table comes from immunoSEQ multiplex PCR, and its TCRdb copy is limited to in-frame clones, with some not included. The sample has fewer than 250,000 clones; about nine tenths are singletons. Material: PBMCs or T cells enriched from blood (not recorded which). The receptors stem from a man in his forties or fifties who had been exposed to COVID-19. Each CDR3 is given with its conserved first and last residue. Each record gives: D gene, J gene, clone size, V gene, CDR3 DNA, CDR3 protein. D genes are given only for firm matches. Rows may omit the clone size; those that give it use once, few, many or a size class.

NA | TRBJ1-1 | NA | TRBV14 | TGTGCCAGCAGGTATCGGGTGGGTGACACTGAAGCTTTCTTT | CASRYRVGDTEAFF
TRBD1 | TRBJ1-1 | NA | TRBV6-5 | TGTGCCAGCAGTTACCGGCAGGGGGACACTGAAGCTTTCTTT | CASSYRQGDTEAFF
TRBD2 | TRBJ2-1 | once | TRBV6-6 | TGTGCCAGCAGTTACGGCGGGAGCTCCTACAATGAGCAGTTCTTC | CASSYGGSSYNEQFF
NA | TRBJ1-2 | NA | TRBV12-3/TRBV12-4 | TGTGCCAGCAGCCAACTCTCAATTGATGGCTACACCTTC | CASSQLSIDGYTF
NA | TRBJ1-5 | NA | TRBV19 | TGTGCCAGTACGTTCGGGGGGCACAGCAATCAGCCCCAGCATTTT | CASTFGGHSNQPQHF
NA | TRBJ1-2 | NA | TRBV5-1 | TGCGCCAGCAGCTTCCAACAGGGAAATGGCTACACCTTC | CASSFQQGNGYTF
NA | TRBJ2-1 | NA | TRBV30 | TGTGCCTGGAGTGTCTTGCGGAACCGAGACAATGAGCAGTTCTTC | CAWSVLRNRDNEQFF
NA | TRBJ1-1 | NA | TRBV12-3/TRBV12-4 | TGTGCCAGCAGTTTCGGGAACCGGGCTGAAGCTTTCTTT | CASSFGNRAEAFF
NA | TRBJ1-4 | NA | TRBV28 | TGTGCCAGCACCCCGAAGTGGGGGGTTTATGAAAAACTGTTTTTT | CASTPKWGVYEKLFF
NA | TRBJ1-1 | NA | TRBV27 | TGTGCCAGCAAAACGAGCTTTGAAGCTTTCTTT | CASKTSFEAFF
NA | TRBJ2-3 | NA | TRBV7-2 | TGTGCCAGCAGCTTCCCTAGCACAGATACGCAGTATTTT | CASSFPSTDTQYF
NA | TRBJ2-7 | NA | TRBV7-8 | TGTGCCAGCAGCTTAGCGATCCAGTACGAGCAGTACTTC | CASSLAIQYEQYF
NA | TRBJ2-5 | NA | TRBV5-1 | TGCGCCAGCAGCTCACCCGGGACTCTCGGCGAGACCCAGTACTTC | CASSSPGTLGETQYF
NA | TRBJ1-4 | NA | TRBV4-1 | TGCGCCAGCAGCCAGGCAGGACGGGGAGTTGGGGAAAAACTGTTTTTT | CASSQAGRGVGEKLFF
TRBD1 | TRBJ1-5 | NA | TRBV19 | TGTGCCAGTAGCGATGCCGGACAGGGGAGACCCCAGCATTTT | CASSDAGQGRPQHF
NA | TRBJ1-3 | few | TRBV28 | TGTGCCAGCAGTTTTTTGATTTACAGGACGGGCTCTGGAAACACCATATATTTT | CASSFLIYRTGSGNTIYF
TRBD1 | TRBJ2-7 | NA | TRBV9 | TGTGCCAGCAGCCGACAGGGGGCCTCCTACGAGCAGTACTTC | CASSRQGASYEQYF
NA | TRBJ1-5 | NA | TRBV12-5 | TGTGCTAGTGGCTTATTTACAGGGCACGATCAGCCCCAGCATTTT | CASGLFTGHDQPQHF
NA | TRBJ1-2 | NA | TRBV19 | TGTGCCAGTAGTATGAGAGCTTTCTATGGCTACACCTTC | CASSMRAFYGYTF
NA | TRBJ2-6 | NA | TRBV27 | TGTGCCAGCAGCCGCCGGGACACCACCTCTGGGGCCAACGTCCTGACTTTC | CASSRRDTTSGANVLTF
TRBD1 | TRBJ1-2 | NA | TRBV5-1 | TGCGCCAGCAGCTGGTCCGGGACAGGGGACACCTTC | CASSWSGTGDTF
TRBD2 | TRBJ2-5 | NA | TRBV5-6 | TGTGCCAGCAGCTTGCATCCGGTCAGCGGGAGTGGAGAGACCCAGTACTTC | CASSLHPVSGSGETQYF
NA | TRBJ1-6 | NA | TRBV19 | TGTGCCAGTAGTATAAGGTATTGGGCAGGGGAGCCTGGGGATTCACCCCTCCACTTT | CASSIRYWAGEPGDSPLHF
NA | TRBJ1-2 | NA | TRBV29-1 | TGCAGCGCCAAGTTGGCCTATGGCTACACCTTC | CSAKLAYGYTF
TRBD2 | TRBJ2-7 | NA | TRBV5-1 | TGCGCCAGCAGCTTGAGGCTAGCGGAATCCTACGAGCAGTACTTC | CASSLRLAESYEQYF